The clone carrying this T cell receptor beta chain is a singleton in its sample. The sample comes from a study of CD8 T cells in Susac syndrome. Sequencing of TCR beta was undertaken in CD8+ and CD4+ T cells derived from blood. While CD8+ and CD4+ T cells were isolated negatively, TEMRA cells were enriched by FACS. Trimming took 10 bases from V and 2 from J, leaving 17 bases between them. The CDR3 contains 14 residues. Germline lookup yields CDR1 ENHRY and CDR2 SYGVKD. An input of about 0.5 to 1 ug of RNA was subjected to reverse transcription using random hexamers. Amplification of TCR beta CDR3 by immunoSEQ multiplex PCR spanned 54 Vbeta and 13 Jbeta. TCRdb called the immunoSEQ multiplex PCR reads again in MiXCR, with one record for every CDR3 protein. Of approximately 190,000 distinct CDR3 sequences listed, approximately 95% were seen once; the top ten hold 0.1%.

The sequenced sample consisted of CD4+ T cells from PBMCs. This TCR came from a human donor in good health. The chain carries TRBV10-3 and TRBJ2-5, with no clear D. CDR3 in amino acids: CASRTAVFQETQYF. The DNA of the CDR3 is TGTGCCAGCCGGACGGCGGTCTTTCAAGAGACCCAGTACTTC.